This TCR beta chain derives from a study of PD-L1 blockade in urothelial cancer. V lost 3 bases, J lost 0 bases, and 14 bases lay in between. The germline gives CDR1 SGHAT, CDR2 FQNNGV. The CDR3 is made up of 16 amino acids. The method was immunoSEQ multiplex PCR; TCRdb's version includes in-frame clones alone and lacks a portion of them. This table has over 100,000 clones, approximately 84% appearing once. Time point described: pretreatment peripheral blood. The chain carries TRBV11-2 and TRBJ1-2; D is perhaps TRBD1 (5 bases). The sequencing used PBMCs, collected around atezolizumab (anti-PD-L1) treatment. This TCR was sampled from a man over 45 with urothelial cancer. The CDR3 reads CASSLIRRGPNYGYTF. The CDR3 nucleotides are TGTGCCAGCAGCTTGATTCGGAGGGGCCCTAACTATGGCTACACCTTC.